These T cell receptor beta chains were read from a single sample in a study of shared clonotypes between healthy human individuals. Produced via immunoSEQ multiplex PCR; TCRdb's table is partial and in-frame only. The profile covers about 2.4 million clones, with over 85% appearing a single time and approximately 0.35% taken by the ten largest. The sequenced sample consisted of naive CD4+ T cells from PBMCs. The origin of the receptors is a man between 18 and 35 years old in good health. Some clones in this sample may be carry-over from other donors' samples. The CDR3 runs from the conserved cysteine through the conserved F or W. A D gene is named only where the DNA matches it firmly. Clone sizes are given selectively: once, few, many, or a class where the clone is expanded.

>.|TRBV5-1|once|TRBJ2-2
CASNEGSSNTGELFF
TGCGCCAGCAATGAGGGGAGTTCGAACACCGGGGAGCTGTTTTTT
>.|TRBV7-2|.|TRBJ1-3
CASSKSASSGNTIYF
TGTGCCAGCAGCAAATCAGCTAGCTCTGGAAACACCATATATTTT
>.|TRBV7-9|.|TRBJ2-5
CASSPLGPPFQETQYF
TGTGCCAGCAGCCCACTCGGTCCCCCATTCCAAGAGACCCAGTACTTC
>TRBD1|TRBV29-1|.|TRBJ2-7
CSVGGDRGYEQYF
TGCAGCGTTGGGGGTGACAGGGGATACGAGCAGTACTTC
>TRBD1|TRBV15|.|TRBJ2-1
CATSRKLQGARREQFF
TGTGCCACCAGCAGAAAATTACAGGGGGCCCGACGGGAGCAGTTCTTC
>.|TRBV4-2|.|TRBJ1-1
CASSQIGGRHVGNTEAFF
TGTGCCAGCAGCCAAATCGGGGGGCGACATGTTGGGAACACTGAAGCTTTCTTT
>.|TRBV4-3|.|TRBJ2-2
CASSQVSQNTGELFF
TGCGCCAGCAGCCAAGTCAGCCAGAACACCGGGGAGCTGTTTTTT
>TRBD1|TRBV6-1|.|TRBJ2-7
CASSSGQGAYEQYF
TGTGCCAGCAGCTCTGGACAGGGGGCCTACGAGCAGTACTTC
>TRBD2|TRBV25-1|.|TRBJ2-1
CASGRSGGSYNEQFF
TGTGCCAGCGGGAGATCGGGAGGCTCCTACAATGAGCAGTTCTTC
>.|TRBV10-2|.|TRBJ2-7
CASRRQSPYEQYF
TGCGCCAGCCGACGACAGAGTCCTTACGAGCAGTACTTC
>.|TRBV5-1|.|TRBJ2-6
CASSLWGTGSSGANVLTF
TGCGCCAGCAGCTTGTGGGGGACGGGATCCTCTGGGGCCAACGTCCTGACTTTC
>TRBD2|TRBV5-1|.|TRBJ2-1
CASSPSSGRPSYNEQFF
TGCGCCAGCAGCCCGTCTAGCGGGAGGCCTTCCTACAATGAGCAGTTCTTC
>TRBD1|TRBV19|.|TRBJ2-1
CASRWGQGYNEQFF
TGTGCCAGTAGATGGGGACAGGGGTACAATGAGCAGTTCTTC
>.|TRBV14|.|TRBJ2-1
CASSQSLVSGEQFF
TGTGCCAGCAGCCAGAGTTTGGTCTCCGGTGAGCAGTTCTTC
>TRBD1|TRBV6-5|.|TRBJ2-1
CASSLRPGQGLNEQFF
TGTGCCAGCAGTTTACGACCGGGACAGGGTCTCAATGAGCAGTTCTTC
>TRBD2|TRBV19|.|TRBJ2-2
CATGRDYLNTGELFF
TGTGCCACCGGCCGGGACTACTTGAACACCGGGGAGCTGTTTTTT
>TRBD2|TRBV11-2|.|TRBJ2-7
CASSLTSGRALGYEQYF
TGTGCCAGCAGCTTAACTAGCGGGAGGGCCTTAGGGTACGAGCAGTACTTC
>.|TRBV7-8|.|TRBJ2-5
CASSLVNQETQYF
TGTGCCAGCAGCTTAGTCAACCAAGAGACCCAGTACTTC
>.|TRBV9|.|TRBJ2-3
CASSVDVVDTQYF
TGTGCCAGCAGCGTAGACGTTGTAGATACGCAGTATTTT
>.|TRBV27|.|TRBJ2-7
CASSSPLRRTPYEQYF
TGTGCCAGCAGTTCCCCTCTCAGGAGAACACCCTACGAGCAGTACTTC
>.|TRBV7-9|.|TRBJ2-1
CASSTGLNNEQFF
TGTGCCAGCAGTACGGGATTAAACAATGAGCAGTTCTTC
>TRBD1|TRBV5-6|once|TRBJ1-2
CASSAGTGGFHYGYTF
TGTGCCAGCAGCGCCGGGACAGGGGGCTTTCACTATGGCTACACCTTC
>TRBD1|TRBV6-5|.|TRBJ1-4
CASSFATGGNEKLFF
TGTGCCAGCAGTTTCGCGACAGGGGGAAATGAAAAACTGTTTTTT
>.|TRBV4-3|.|TRBJ1-1
CASSQETGNTEAFF
TGCGCCAGCAGCCAAGAGACAGGGAACACTGAAGCTTTCTTT
>TRBD2|TRBV5-4|.|TRBJ2-1
CASSLTSGDNEQFF
TGTGCCAGCAGCTTGACTAGCGGAGACAATGAGCAGTTCTTC